Sequencing of this T cell receptor beta chain was carried out in a study of blood T cell repertoires in COVID-19. Authors' analysis steps: Amplifying reference gene primers gave estimates of nucleated cell counts. Method: immunoSEQ multiplex PCR; TCRdb's copy keeps in-frame clones and lacks some. The DNA was the basis for D and trimming; V, J and clone size are from that table. This sample has 150,000 to 200,000 clones; approximately 90% occur once, and the top ten carry around 0.77%. Two negative PCRs, clearance, or symptom resolution had been documented for recovered Cohort 3 donors. The CDR3 has 14 residues. The germline gives CDR1 MGHRA, CDR2 YSYEKL. Trimming removed 5 bases at V and 5 bases at J, with 16 bases between.

This TCR derives from a woman aged 18-30 years who had recovered from COVID-19. The material sequenced was PBMCs or T cells enriched from blood (not recorded which). The chain links TRBV4-1 to TRBJ2-7, with a weak D call TRBD1 (6 bases). In DNA form, the CDR3 reads TGCGCCAGCAGCAAGATCCCAGGGGAGCACGAGCAGTACTTC. Its translation: CASSKIPGEHEQYF.